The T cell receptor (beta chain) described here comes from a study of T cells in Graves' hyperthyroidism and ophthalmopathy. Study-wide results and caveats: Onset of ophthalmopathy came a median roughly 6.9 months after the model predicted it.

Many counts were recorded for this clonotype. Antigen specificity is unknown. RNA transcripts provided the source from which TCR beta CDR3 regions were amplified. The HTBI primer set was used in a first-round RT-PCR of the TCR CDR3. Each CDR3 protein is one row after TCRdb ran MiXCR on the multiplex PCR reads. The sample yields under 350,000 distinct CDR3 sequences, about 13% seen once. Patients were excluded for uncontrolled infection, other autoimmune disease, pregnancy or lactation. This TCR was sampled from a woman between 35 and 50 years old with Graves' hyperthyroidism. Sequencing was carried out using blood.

CDR3 nucleotide sequence: TGTGCCAGCAAGCGGCAGGAGAATTCACCCCTCCACTTT. It is translated as CASKRQENSPLHF. The chain employs TRBV2 and TRBJ1-6; D gene unclear. Between the trimmed V and J ends, which lost 7 bases and 7 bases, there was a span of 11 bases. The germline CDR1 and CDR2 sequences are SNHLY and FYNNEI. The CDR3 covers 13 residues. Full variable domain (outside the CDR3, taken from reference TRBV2 and TRBJ1-6): EPEVTQTPSHQVTQMGQEVILRCVPISNHLYFYWYRQILGQKVEFLVSFYNNEISEKSEIFDDQFSVERPDGSNFTLKIRSTKLEDSAMYFCASKRQENSPLHFGNGTRLTVT.